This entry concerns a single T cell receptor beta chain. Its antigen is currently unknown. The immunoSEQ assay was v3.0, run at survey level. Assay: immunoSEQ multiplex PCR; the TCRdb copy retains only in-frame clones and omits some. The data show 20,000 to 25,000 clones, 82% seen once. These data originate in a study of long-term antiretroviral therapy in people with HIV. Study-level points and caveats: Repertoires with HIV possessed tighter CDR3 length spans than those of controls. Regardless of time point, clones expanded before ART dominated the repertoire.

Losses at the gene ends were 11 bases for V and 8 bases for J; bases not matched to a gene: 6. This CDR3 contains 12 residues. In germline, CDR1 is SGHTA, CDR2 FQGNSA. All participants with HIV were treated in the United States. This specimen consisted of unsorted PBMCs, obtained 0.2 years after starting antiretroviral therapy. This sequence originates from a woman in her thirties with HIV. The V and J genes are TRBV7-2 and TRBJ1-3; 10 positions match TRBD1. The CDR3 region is CAWRTGGDTIYF. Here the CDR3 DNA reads TGTGCCTGGCGGACAGGGGGTGACACCATATATTTT. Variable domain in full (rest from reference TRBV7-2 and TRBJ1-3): GAGVSQSPSNKVTEKGKDVELRCDPISGHTALYWYRQSLGQGLEFLIYFQGNSAPDKSGLPSDRFSAERTGGSVSTLTIQRTQQEDSAVYLCAWRTGGDTIYFGEGSWLTVV.